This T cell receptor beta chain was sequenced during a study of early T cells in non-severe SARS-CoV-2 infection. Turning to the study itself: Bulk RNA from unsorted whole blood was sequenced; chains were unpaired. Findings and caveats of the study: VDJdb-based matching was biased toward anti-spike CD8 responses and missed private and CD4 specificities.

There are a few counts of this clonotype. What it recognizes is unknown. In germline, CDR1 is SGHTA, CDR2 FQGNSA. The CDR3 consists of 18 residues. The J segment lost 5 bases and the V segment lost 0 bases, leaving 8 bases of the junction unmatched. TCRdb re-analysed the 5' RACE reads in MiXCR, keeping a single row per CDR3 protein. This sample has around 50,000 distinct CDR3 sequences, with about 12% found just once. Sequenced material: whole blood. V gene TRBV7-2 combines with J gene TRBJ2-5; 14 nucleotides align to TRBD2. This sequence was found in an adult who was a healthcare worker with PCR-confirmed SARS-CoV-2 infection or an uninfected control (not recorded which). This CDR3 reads CASSLAIGTSGGPETQYF. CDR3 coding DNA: TGTGCCAGCAGCTTAGCCATAGGGACTAGCGGGGGTCCGGAGACCCAGTACTTC. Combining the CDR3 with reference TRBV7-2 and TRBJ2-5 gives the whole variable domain GAGVSQSPSNKVTEKGKDVELRCDPISGHTALYWYRQSLGQGLEFLIYFQGNSAPDKSGLPSDRFSAERTGGSVSTLTIQRTQQEDSAVYLCASSLAIGTSGGPETQYFGPGTRLLVL.